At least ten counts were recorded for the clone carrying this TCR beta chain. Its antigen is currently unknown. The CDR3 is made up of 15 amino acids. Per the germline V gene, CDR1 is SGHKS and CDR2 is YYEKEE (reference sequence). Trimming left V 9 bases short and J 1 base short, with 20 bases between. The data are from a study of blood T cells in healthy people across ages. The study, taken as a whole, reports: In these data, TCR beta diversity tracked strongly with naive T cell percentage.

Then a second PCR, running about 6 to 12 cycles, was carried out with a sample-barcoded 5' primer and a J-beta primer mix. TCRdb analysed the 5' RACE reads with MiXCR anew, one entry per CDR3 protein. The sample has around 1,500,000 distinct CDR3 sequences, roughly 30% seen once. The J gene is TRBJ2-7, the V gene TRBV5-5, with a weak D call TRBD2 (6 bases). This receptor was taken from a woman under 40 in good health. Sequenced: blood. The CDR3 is CATTLGVAVSYEQYF. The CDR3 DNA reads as TGTGCCACCACTTTGGGGGTAGCGGTTTCCTACGAGCAGTACTTC.